These T cell receptor beta chains were read from a single sample in a study of PD-1 blockade in classical Hodgkin lymphoma. TCRdb's table, derived via immunoSEQ multiplex PCR, lists solely in-frame clones and lacks some. Seen here are tens of thousands of clones, 80% observed once, and the top ten hold 19%. This material consisted of peripheral blood mononuclear cells (PBMCs), taken before the fourth cycle of nivolumab. These receptors were obtained from a human donor with classical Hodgkin lymphoma. CDR3s include the opening cysteine and the closing phenylalanine or tryptophan. Each record gives: V gene, CDR3 protein.

V: TRBV28; CDR3: CASSSRQLVYEQYF
V: TRBV11-2; CDR3: CASSPRVYNEQFF
V: TRBV7-8; CDR3: CASSLAGGGRGSPLHF
V: TRBV6-6; CDR3: CASRTPEAGFTDTQYF
V: TRBV5-5; CDR3: CASYEREWGNEQFF
V: TRBV5-1; CDR3: CASSFGGRRAEAFF
V: TRBV7-3; CDR3: CASSLDHATGLHFGTQYF
V: TRBV27; CDR3: CASRPGLAGSEQFF
V: TRBV30; CDR3: CAWREWGSPYEQYF
V: TRBV2; CDR3: CASSLQGPQYNEQFF
V: TRBV28; CDR3: CASSLQGNYGYTF
V: TRBV27; CDR3: CASRTSGELFF
V: TRBV5-6; CDR3: CASSLARRYTF
V: TRBV27; CDR3: CASGTSPETQYF
V: TRBV28; CDR3: CASTPQGGTGELFF
V: TRBV18; CDR3: CASSPPGNSYEQYF
V: TRBV6-5; CDR3: CASRTDLSTEAFF
V: TRBV13; CDR3: CASNSGREDTF
V: TRBV11-2; CDR3: CASSLGIRSLNTEAFF
V: TRBV7-9; CDR3: CASSRRDRTGYTF
V: TRBV6-4; CDR3: CASSDSLGAADTQYF
V: TRBV9; CDR3: CASSVEGTVSPNTEAFF
V: TRBV5-6; CDR3: CASSLGVGQPQHF
V: TRBV4-3; CDR3: CASSQDPGGAGGTNEKLFF
V: TRBV28; CDR3: CAAGTSGLNSYNEQFF
V: TRBV5-1; CDR3: CASSWGLSEDTQYF